This is a list of T cell receptor beta chains from one sample in a study of blood T cell repertoires in COVID-19. Sequencing used immunoSEQ multiplex PCR; TCRdb keeps in-frame clones, though not all of them. The table includes about 210,000 clones, roughly 80% detected once. Sequencing used peripheral blood. The receptors stem from a woman aged 40 to 55 with active or convalescent COVID-19. Each CDR3 is given with its conserved first and last residue. Fields, in order: V gene, J gene, clone size, D gene, CDR3 protein, CDR3 DNA. A D gene is named only where the DNA matches it firmly. Some rows mark clone size as missing; the rest say once, few, many or name a class of expanded clone.

TRBV6-1	TRBJ2-1	.	.	CASSEISLSYNEQFF	TGTGCCAGCAGTGAAATTTCCCTCTCCTACAATGAGCAGTTCTTC
TRBV30	TRBJ1-4	.	.	CAWSVDRDGALNGF	TGTGCCTGGAGTGTAGACCGAGACGGTGCTTTAAACGGGTTT
TRBV2	TRBJ1-5	.	TRBD1	CASSYGTGGGQPQHF	TGTGCCAGCAGTTACGGGACAGGGGGCGGTCAGCCCCAGCATTTT
TRBV11-3	TRBJ2-7	.	.	CASRMTGYYEQYF	TGTGCCAGCAGGATGACAGGTTACTACGAGCAGTACTTC
TRBV9	TRBJ1-4	.	.	CASSPRQATNEKLFF	TGTGCCAGCAGCCCCCGACAGGCAACTAATGAAAAACTGTTTTTT
TRBV5-6	TRBJ2-5	.	TRBD2	CASSGLAGDETQYF	TGTGCCAGCAGCGGACTAGCGGGGGATGAGACCCAGTACTTC
TRBV5-1	TRBJ1-5	.	.	CASSYRTAPHF	TGCGCCAGCAGCTACCGGACAGCACCGCATTTT
TRBV11-2	TRBJ2-7	.	TRBD1	CASSLLVGQGDYEQYF	TGTGCCAGCAGCTTATTAGTGGGACAGGGAGACTACGAGCAGTACTTC
TRBV5-1	TRBJ1-2	many	.	CASSLLPGGGYTF	TGCGCCAGCAGCTTGTTACCGGGGGGAGGCTACACCTTC
TRBV15	TRBJ1-5	.	.	CATSRDLFVNIPPNQPQHF	TGTGCCACCAGCAGAGATCTCTTCGTGAACATTCCCCCAAATCAGCCCCAGCATTTT
TRBV13	TRBJ2-1	.	.	CASSPEFQGLGHNEQFF	TGTGCCAGCAGCCCCGAATTCCAGGGTTTGGGGCACAATGAGCAGTTCTTC
TRBV7-6	TRBJ2-7	.	TRBD2	CASSRGGDSYEQYF	TGTGCCAGCAGCCGCGGGGGGGATTCCTACGAGCAGTACTTC
TRBV27	TRBJ2-7	.	.	CASSFLNSEQYF	TGTGCCAGCAGTTTCCTAAACAGCGAGCAGTACTTC
TRBV6-4	TRBJ2-1	few	TRBD2	CATRGGLDNEQFF	TGTGCCACACGGGGGGGTTTGGACAATGAGCAGTTCTTC
TRBV24-1	TRBJ2-1	.	TRBD1	CATSDRYRGFAYNEQFF	TGTGCCACCAGTGACCGGTACAGGGGCTTTGCCTACAATGAGCAGTTCTTC
TRBV28	TRBJ1-2	.	.	CASSLRLRDYGYTF	TGTGCCAGCAGTTTACGCCTCCGGGACTATGGCTACACCTTC
TRBV3-1/TRBV3-2	TRBJ1-5	.	.	CASSLSGGRPQHF	TGTGCCAGCAGCCTTTCCGGCGGGCGGCCCCAGCATTTT
TRBV11-3	TRBJ2-5	.	TRBD1	CASSLVGTGQETQYF	TGTGCCAGCAGCTTAGTAGGGACAGGGCAAGAGACCCAGTACTTC
TRBV2	TRBJ1-1	.	.	CASSPQGPSNTEAFF	TGTGCCAGCAGTCCCCAGGGGCCCTCGAACACTGAAGCTTTCTTT
TRBV28	TRBJ1-5	once	TRBD1	CASSGTGGDQPQHF	TGTGCCAGCAGTGGGACAGGGGGTGATCAGCCCCAGCATTTT
TRBV21-1	TRBJ1-3	.	.	CASSKSILGMGGERNTIYF	TGTGCCAGCAGCAAATCTATATTGGGTATGGGGGGGGAGAGAAACACCATATATTTT
TRBV21-1	TRBJ1-6	.	.	CASSKFGSGQVDNSPLHF	TGTGCCAGCAGCAAGTTCGGTTCTGGGCAGGTGGATAATTCACCCCTCCACTTT
TRBV5-1	TRBJ2-5	once	.	CASSWGEETQYF	TGCGCCAGCAGCTGGGGGGAAGAGACCCAGTACTTC
TRBV11-2	TRBJ1-6	once	TRBD1	CASSPRTGADSPLHF	TGTGCCAGCAGCCCGAGAACAGGGGCGGATTCACCCCTCCACTTT
TRBV11-2	TRBJ2-7	once	.	CASSLGGKPYEQYF	TGTGCCAGCAGCTTAGGCGGGAAACCCTACGAGCAGTACTTC
TRBV9	TRBJ1-2	.	TRBD1	CASSAVGDSNLGTF	TGTGCCAGCAGCGCGGTCGGGGACAGTAACTTGGGCACCTTC
TRBV5-5	TRBJ2-3	few	.	CASSLGIGTNTDTQYF	TGTGCCAGCAGCTTGGGGATTGGGACAAACACAGATACGCAGTATTTT
TRBV28	TRBJ1-5	.	TRBD1	CASRGGDRAYQPQHF	TGTGCCAGCAGGGGGGGGGACAGGGCGTATCAGCCCCAGCATTTT
TRBV11-3	TRBJ1-1	once	.	CASSLVRNEAFF	TGTGCCAGCAGCTTAGTCAGGAATGAAGCTTTCTTT